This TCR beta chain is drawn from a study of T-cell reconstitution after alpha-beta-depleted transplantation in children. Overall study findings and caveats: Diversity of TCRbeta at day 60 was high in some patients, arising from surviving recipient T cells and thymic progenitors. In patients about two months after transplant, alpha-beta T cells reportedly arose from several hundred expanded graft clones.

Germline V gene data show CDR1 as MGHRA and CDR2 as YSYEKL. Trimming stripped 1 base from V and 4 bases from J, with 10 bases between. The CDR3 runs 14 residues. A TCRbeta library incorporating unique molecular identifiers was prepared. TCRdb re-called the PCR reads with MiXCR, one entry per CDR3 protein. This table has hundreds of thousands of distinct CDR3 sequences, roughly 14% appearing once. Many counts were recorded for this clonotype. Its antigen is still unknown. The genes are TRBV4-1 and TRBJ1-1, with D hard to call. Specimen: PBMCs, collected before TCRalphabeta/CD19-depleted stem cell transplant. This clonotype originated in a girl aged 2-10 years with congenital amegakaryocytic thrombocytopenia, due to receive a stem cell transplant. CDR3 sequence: CASSQVALGTEAFF. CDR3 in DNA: TGCGCCAGCAGCCAAGTGGCGTTAGGCACTGAAGCTTTCTTT.